Listed below are T cell receptor beta chains from one sample, sequenced in a study of blood T cell repertoires in COVID-19. Profiling relied on immunoSEQ multiplex PCR, and the TCRdb table lists in-frame clones only, not all of them. The sample contains 50,000 or so clones, 90% of which appear only once. The sample consisted of peripheral blood. These receptors originate from a human donor in a cohort sampled during active COVID-19. CDR3s include the opening cysteine and the closing phenylalanine or tryptophan. The order of the fields is V gene, CDR3 protein.

>TRBV9
CASKKGQGNEKLFF
>TRBV2
CASSARLAGGSEQYF
>TRBV5-1
CASSETVSNEKLFF
>TRBV6-5
CASSSPGQVDNGYTF
>TRBV18
CASHHGLAQGHEQYF
>TRBV18
CASSPQGRGVSYEQYF
>TRBV27
CASSLSLPILNTEAFF
>TRBV5-1
CASSLAGGAGLNTEAFF
>TRBV29-1
CSVYRGVNTEAFF
>TRBV2
CASRTGQGGSAFF
>TRBV18
CASSPGTGSNEQFF
>TRBV28
CASRTPRDTHSEAFF
>TRBV24-1
CATSDSARGQGNEQFF
>TRBV28
CASSLSGTGKYEQYF
>TRBV27
CASTSARDRSPYEQYF
>TRBV21-1
CARTQGARSNQPQHF
>TRBV19
CASERPGTGGNGYTF
>TRBV10-3
CAINRGTLKTTGGYGYTF
>TRBV6-5
CASLSGSGYEQYF
>TRBV7-6
CASSLAIGTGGRGYTF
>TRBV6-5
CASSYSRHRAYGYTF
>TRBV20-1
CSASVGGGARSREQYF
>TRBV5-1
CASNGASGRNNEQFF
>TRBV6-6
CASTSGREGITEAFF
>TRBV28
CASSPPGQSGYTF
>TRBV4-1
CASSKVIGQGRMNTEAFF